This entry lists 6 T cell receptor beta chains sequenced from one sample in a study of cytomegalovirus exposure and HLA in healthy donors. 60 Vbeta and 13 Jbeta primers were used in PCR. TCRdb keeps only in-frame clones here, not all; method: immunoSEQ multiplex PCR. The sample has 120,000 or so clones; about 73% are singletons. Sequenced material: PBMCs. The source is a middle-aged woman in good health and CMV-seropositive.

The chain recombines TRBV7-2 with TRBJ2-1; 7 bases are shared with TRBD1. Per germline, CDR1 SGHTA and CDR2 FQGNSA. After removal of 0 bases from V and 6 bases from J, the junction contained 2 bases not matched to a gene. There are 14 residues in the CDR3. The CDR3 sequence is CASSLAAGGNEQFF. The CDR3 bases are TGTGCCAGCAGCTTAGCCGCAGGGGGCAATGAGCAGTTCTTC. Looking up the rest from reference TRBV7-2 and TRBJ2-1 gives the full variable domain: GAGVSQSPSNKVTEKGKDVELRCDPISGHTALYWYRQSLGQGLEFLIYFQGNSAPDKSGLPSDRFSAERTGGSVSTLTIQRTQQEDSAVYLCASSLAAGGNEQFFGPGTRLTVL.

J is TRBJ1-5 and V is TRBV6-5; 7 bases fit TRBD1. Per germline, CDR1 MNHEY and CDR2 SVGAGI. This CDR3 spans 15 amino acids. V was pared by 2 bases and J by 2 bases, with 3 bases of the junction left unmatched. CDR3 protein: CASSYGGQGNQPQHF. In DNA form, the CDR3 reads TGTGCCAGCAGTTACGGAGGACAGGGCAATCAGCCCCAGCATTTT.

This clone has a single count. This chain joins TRBV5-4 and TRBJ1-2, with TRBD1 identical over 8 bases. Unmatched junction bases numbered 2, after V lost 3 bases and J lost 1 base. Germline values: CDR1 SGHNT, CDR2 YYREEE (reference sequence). This CDR3 spans 14 amino acids. In DNA, the CDR3 is TGTGCCAGCAGCTCGGGACAGGATAACTATGGCTACACCTTC. The encoded protein is CASSSGQDNYGYTF.

The CDR3 bases are TGTGCCAGCAGAGACAGGGGGCGTGAGACCCAGTACTTC. Translated, it gives CASRDRGRETQYF. The chain employs TRBV6-5 and TRBJ2-5, with 10 nucleotides matching TRBD1. CDR3 size: 13 residues. V lost 6 bases, J lost 5 bases, and 3 bases stayed unmatched. The V gene's germline CDR1 is MNHEY and CDR2 SVGAGI.

The chain couples TRBV5-4 to TRBJ1-2, with D possibly TRBD1 on 6 matching bases. The germline V and J ends were trimmed by 4 bases and 5 bases, with 12 bases remaining between them. Germline assignment: CDR1 SGHNT and CDR2 YYREEE (reference sequence). CDR3 length: 13 amino acids. The DNA for the CDR3 is TGTGCCAGCAGCCCGGACAGTGTTTATGGCTACACCTTC. Translating it yields CASSPDSVYGYTF.

The chain is built from TRBV6-5 and TRBJ1-1; D is ambiguous. Deletions cut 6 bases from V and 2 bases from J, with 16 bases between. Germline lookup yields CDR1 MNHEY and CDR2 SVGAGI. This CDR3 comprises 15 residues. CDR3 DNA: TGTGCCAGCAGGTCCGGCCTAACTAGAAACACTGAAGCTTTCTTT. This gives the protein CASRSGLTRNTEAFF.